This is a list of T cell receptor beta chains from one sample in a study of T cell clones after liver transplantation. Sequencing was performed with immunoSEQ multiplex PCR; in TCRdb, only in-frame clones are kept and a portion is missing. This sample yields 45,000 to 55,000 clones, of which roughly 80% are seen a single time; about 8.9% belongs to the top ten. The sample consisted of CD4+ T cells from blood, taken before liver transplant. These receptors came from a human donor who received a liver transplant. Each CDR3 is given with its conserved first and last residue. Fields, in order: D gene, clone size, J gene, V gene, CDR3 DNA, CDR3 protein. A D gene is named only where the DNA matches it firmly. Only part of the rows carry a size: once, few, many, or a class if the clone is expanded.

.,.,TRBJ2-5,TRBV7-2,TGTGCCAGCAGCTTAACGGGGGAGTCCCGGGAGACCCAGTACTTC,CASSLTGESRETQYF
.,.,TRBJ2-1,TRBV19,TGTGCCAGTAGCCCGGACTCAACATACAATGAGCAGTTCTTC,CASSPDSTYNEQFF
.,.,TRBJ2-1,TRBV19,TGTGCCAGTAAAATAGTAGGCTCCTACAATGAGCAGTTCTTC,CASKIVGSYNEQFF
TRBD2,.,TRBJ2-5,TRBV7-7,TGTGCCAGCAGCTTAGTTCTAGCGGGGCAAGAGACCCAGTACTTC,CASSLVLAGQETQYF
TRBD2,.,TRBJ2-3,TRBV7-2,TGTGCCAGCAGCGGGACTAGCGGGGGCACAGATACGCAGTATTTT,CASSGTSGGTDTQYF
TRBD2,.,TRBJ2-7,TRBV11-1,TGTGCCAGCAGCCCCACCGGGAGGCACGAGCAGTACTTC,CASSPTGRHEQYF
.,.,TRBJ2-1,TRBV10-1,TGCGCCAGCATTGACCCCCCGGGGTACCATGAGCAGTTCTTC,CASIDPPGYHEQFF
TRBD2,.,TRBJ2-1,TRBV9,TGTGCCAGCAGCCCGACCTCCCCAGCGGGAGCGGTTTGGAATGAGCAGTTCTTC,CASSPTSPAGAVWNEQFF
TRBD2,.,TRBJ2-1,TRBV15,TGTGCCACCAGCAGAGACAGAACTAGCGGGAGCCATGAGCAGTTCTTC,CATSRDRTSGSHEQFF
.,once,TRBJ2-5,TRBV4-2,TGTGCCAGCAGCCAAGTTGGGCCAGGCCCCCAAGAGACCCAGTACTTC,CASSQVGPGPQETQYF
.,.,TRBJ1-2,TRBV19,TGTGCCAGTAGTATCCGGGACTATGGCTACACCTTC,CASSIRDYGYTF
.,.,TRBJ2-2,TRBV6-5,TGTGCCAGCAGTTACGGGAGGAACACCGGGGAGCTGTTTTTT,CASSYGRNTGELFF
.,.,TRBJ1-5,TRBV7-8,TGTGCCAGCAGCGAGGGAGGAAACCCTCATCAGCCCCAGCATTTT,CASSEGGNPHQPQHF
.,.,TRBJ1-4,TRBV5-1,TGCGCCAGCAAACAAGGATCAAGGATGGGGGAAAGTGAAAAACTGTTTTTT,CASKQGSRMGESEKLFF
TRBD2,.,TRBJ2-4,TRBV5-8,TGTGCCAGCAGCTCCGGGAGGACTTTAGCCAAAAACATTCAGTACTTC,CASSSGRTLAKNIQYF
TRBD2,.,TRBJ2-5,TRBV2,TGTGCCAGCAGTCCCCCGGGACTAGCGGGGCAAGAGACCCAGTACTTC,CASSPPGLAGQETQYF
TRBD1,.,TRBJ1-2,TRBV9,TGTGCCAGCAGCGTAGACACAGGGGGACTTGGCTACACCTTC,CASSVDTGGLGYTF
.,.,TRBJ2-7,TRBV6-5,TGTGCCAGCAGTTACTCGCGGAGGGTTGGTTACGAGCAGTACTTC,CASSYSRRVGYEQYF
.,.,TRBJ2-5,TRBV11-1,TGTGCCAGCAGCTTATTGGCTAGCGAGACCCAGTACTTC,CASSLLASETQYF
.,.,TRBJ2-4,TRBV28,TGTGCCAGCAGTTTCCGGACAGTAGCCAAAAACATTCAGTACTTC,CASSFRTVAKNIQYF
TRBD1,.,TRBJ2-2,TRBV9,TGTGCCAGCAGGGAACAGGGGACCGGGGAGCTGTTTTTT,CASREQGTGELFF
.,.,TRBJ1-2,TRBV27,TGTGCCAGCAGCCCAACCAGGGAGGTATTCTATGGCTACACCTTC,CASSPTREVFYGYTF
.,.,TRBJ2-7,TRBV5-1,TGCGCCAGCAGCCAGGACACATACGAGCAGTACTTC,CASSQDTYEQYF
.,.,TRBJ1-5,TRBV5-8,TGTGCCAGCAGCTTGTCCGAGGGGAACAATCAGCCCCAGCATTTT,CASSLSEGNNQPQHF
TRBD2,.,TRBJ2-3,TRBV11-3,TGTGCCAGCAGCTTATCCCGGGGAGCTAGCGGGGGGGTCGCAGATACGCAGTATTTT,CASSLSRGASGGVADTQYF
TRBD2,.,TRBJ2-1,TRBV5-1,TGCGCCAGCAGCACCGGACACCTATCTATCGGACTAGCGGGAGGAAGCTCCTACAATGAGCAGTTCTTC,CASSTGHLSIGLAGGSSYNEQFF